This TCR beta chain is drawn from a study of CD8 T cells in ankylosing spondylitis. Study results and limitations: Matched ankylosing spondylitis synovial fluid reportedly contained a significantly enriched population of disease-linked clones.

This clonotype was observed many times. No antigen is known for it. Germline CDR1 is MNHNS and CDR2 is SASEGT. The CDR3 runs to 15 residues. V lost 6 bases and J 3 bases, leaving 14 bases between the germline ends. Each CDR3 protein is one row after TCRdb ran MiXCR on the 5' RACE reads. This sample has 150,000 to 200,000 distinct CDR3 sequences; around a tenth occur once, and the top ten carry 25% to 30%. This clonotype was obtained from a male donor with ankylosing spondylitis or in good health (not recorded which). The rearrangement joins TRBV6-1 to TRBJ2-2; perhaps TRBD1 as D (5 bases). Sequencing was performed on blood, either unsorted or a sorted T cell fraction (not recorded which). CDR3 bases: TGTGCCAGCAGCTTGACAGATCCCTACACCGGGGAGCTGTTTTTT. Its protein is CASSLTDPYTGELFF.